This T cell receptor (beta chain) was recorded in a study of control samples from healthy donors and cancer patients. V was shortened by 7 bases and J by 4 bases, with 17 bases between the two germline ends. The germline gives CDR1 MNHEY, CDR2 SMNVEV (reference sequence). The CDR3 runs 15 residues. The assay was immunoSEQ multiplex PCR, and TCRdb's table has in-frame clones only and misses some. The table shows some 150,000 clones, with approximately 94% occurring only once. The specimen was blood. This chain joins TRBV27 and TRBJ2-1; D remains unclear. This clonotype was sampled from a man between 40 and 49 years old in good health. This chain's CDR3 is CASKGGRLSYNEQFF. The DNA for the CDR3 is TGTGCCAGCAAGGGCGGCAGGCTCTCTTACAATGAGCAGTTCTTC.